Only a few counts were recorded for the clone carrying this T cell receptor beta chain. The authors made TCR cDNA by 5'RACE template switching, adding a universal primer site and UMIs. TCRdb independently ran MiXCR on the 5' RACE reads; one entry per CDR3 protein. The table records some 170,000 distinct CDR3 sequences, approximately 9.9% of them present only once. These data come from a study of T cells after yellow fever vaccination. On the study more broadly: In the case of low-cell-number fractions, SMART-Seq v4 Ultra Low Input was used for preparation.

CDR1 and CDR2 from the germline V gene are MNHEY and SVGEGT. The CDR3 length is 15 residues. V shed 7 bases and J shed 0 bases, with 10 bases lying between them. The receptor comes from a man aged 18 to 29 who received the YFV17D yellow fever vaccine. V and J are TRBV6-2 or TRBV6-3 and TRBJ2-6; no firm D call. The source material was CD8+ T cells sorted from PBMCs, sampled 45 days after the yellow fever booster vaccination. In DNA, the CDR3 is TGTGCCAGCACCTTACAAGGCTCTGGGGCCAACGTCCTGACTTTC. Translation: CASTLQGSGANVLTF.